This TCR beta chain was profiled in a study of cytomegalovirus exposure and HLA in healthy donors. 13 Jbeta primers and 60 Vbeta primers were used for the PCR. Produced via immunoSEQ multiplex PCR; TCRdb's table is partial and in-frame only. The data contain about 140,000 clones, approximately 10% of them singletons. J lost 0 bases, V lost 7 bases, and 3 bases had no gene match. Germline V lookup: CDR1 WSHSY, CDR2 SAAADI. The CDR3 totals 14 residues. This clone was found a few times. The V gene is TRBV10-2, the J gene TRBJ1-3, with 7 bases matching TRBD1. This TCR derives from a woman aged 40 to 50 in good health and CMV-seropositive. The sequenced sample was PBMCs. The CDR3 here is CASTGTASGNTIYF. CDR3 nucleotide sequence: TGCGCCAGCACCGGGACAGCCTCTGGAAACACCATATATTTT.